These 25 T cell receptor beta chains originate from one sample sequenced in a study of blood T cell repertoires in COVID-19. Sequencing was performed with immunoSEQ multiplex PCR; in TCRdb, only in-frame clones are kept and a portion is missing. The sample shows 80,000 to 95,000 clones, 86% of them seen only once. The sequenced material came from peripheral blood. The receptors shown here come from a man aged 45-60 years with active or convalescent COVID-19.

This chain joins TRBV21-1 and TRBJ2-1; the DNA was not used to check the table's D call, TRBD2. TRBV21-1 is classified as a pseudogene. The length of the CDR3 is 18 residues. The CDR3 here is CASRGKDASEDSYNEQFF. The CDR3 DNA follows: TGTGCCAGCAGGGGTAAGGACGCCTCGGAGGACTCCTACAATGAGCAGTTCTTC.

This chain uses TRBV7-8 with TRBJ1-1, with D tentatively TRBD1 (5 bases). The ends were cut back, 1 base at V and 4 bases at J, with 10 bases in the middle. The germline V gene encodes CDR1 SGHVS and CDR2 FQNEAQ. This CDR3 spans 14 amino acids. In DNA form, the CDR3 reads TGTGCCAGCAGCTTAGTGGGGGGATCCACTGAAGCTTTCTTT. It translates to CASSLVGGSTEAFF.

This chain links TRBV5-1 with TRBJ2-7; a possible D gene is TRBD2 (5 bases). The CDR3 contains 14 residues. Germline-derived CDR1 and CDR2 are SGHRS and YFSETQ. Trimming removed 4 bases from V and 3 bases from J, with 14 bases in between. CDR3 in amino acids: CASSPSGPNYEQYF. CDR3 nucleotide sequence: TGCGCCAGCAGCCCGAGCGGTCCCAACTACGAGCAGTACTTC.

J is TRBJ2-5 and V is TRBV11-2; a possible D gene is TRBD2 (5 bases). Germline loops: CDR1 SGHAT, CDR2 FQNNGV. Trimming left V 7 bases short and J 5 bases short, with 26 bases between. This CDR3 is built from 17 residues. The CDR3 DNA follows: TGTGCCAGCACCCGGACGGGATCCGGGCTAGCTCCGGAGACCCAGTACTTC. Its protein product is CASTRTGSGLAPETQYF.

This chain joins TRBV6-2 or TRBV6-3 and TRBJ1-2; the D gene is possibly TRBD1 (5 bases). V was trimmed by 2 bases and J by 7 bases, leaving 8 bases between them. The CDR3 runs 12 residues. Germline CDR1 and CDR2: MNHEY and SVGEGT. The CDR3 region has the DNA TGTGCCAGCAGTTACCCGACAGCTGGCTACACCTTC. This codes for CASSYPTAGYTF.

This rearrangement joins TRBV4-1 to TRBJ1-6, with D perhaps matching TRBD1 (5 bases). Germline-derived CDR1 and CDR2 are MGHRA and YSYEKL. The CDR3 has 18 amino acids. Trimming left V 4 bases short and J 7 bases short, with 23 bases between. CDR3 coding DNA: TGCGCCAGCAGCCCACACCCCACCCGGGGGACTCGGAATTCACCCCTCCACTTT. Translated: CASSPHPTRGTRNSPLHF.

The gene calls are TRBV7-2 and TRBJ2-5; 9 bases match TRBD1. In germline, CDR1 is SGHTA, CDR2 FQGNSA. CDR3 size: 14 residues. Trimming at V came to 4 bases and at J to 5 bases, leaving 5 bases not matched to a gene. The CDR3 DNA reads as TGTGCCAGCAGCTCCGGGACAGGGTATGAGACCCAGTACTTC. Translated: CASSSGTGYETQYF. The full variable domain, in which reference TRBV7-2 and TRBJ2-5 provide the parts outside the CDR3, is GAGVSQSPSNKVTEKGKDVELRCDPISGHTALYWYRQSLGQGLEFLIYFQGNSAPDKSGLPSDRFSAERTGGSVSTLTIQRTQQEDSAVYLCASSSGTGYETQYFGPGTRLLVL.

The chain joins TRBV4-3 to TRBJ1-1; perhaps TRBD1 as D (5 bases). Germline CDR1 is LGHNA and CDR2 is YSLEER. Trimming took off 2 bases at V and 5 bases at J, with 15 bases between the two ends. The CDR3 totals 15 residues. CDR3 coding DNA: TGCGCCAGCAGCCAACTGGTGGGGGGACGTACTGAAGCTTTCTTT. It codes for CASSQLVGGRTEAFF.

This chain links TRBV6-1 with TRBJ1-5; D gene uncertain. The length of the CDR3 is 15 residues. The germline V gene encodes CDR1 MNHNS and CDR2 SASEGT. Trimming took off 1 base at V and 0 bases at J, with 7 bases between the two ends. The CDR3 bases are TGTGCCAGCAGTGAAGGGGCTTATAGCAATCAGCCCCAGCATTTT. Residues: CASSEGAYSNQPQHF.

In nucleotides, the CDR3 is TGTGCCAGTAGTACCTCCCCCGGGACAGGGGATGAAAAACTGTTTTTT. As protein: CASSTSPGTGDEKLFF. The gene calls are TRBV19 and TRBJ1-4; 10 bases match TRBD1. V lost 4 bases, J lost 6 bases, and 8 bases stayed unmatched. The V gene's germline CDR1 is LNHDA and CDR2 SQIVND (reference sequence). The CDR3 totals 16 residues.

The chain links TRBV29-1 to TRBJ2-5; perhaps TRBD1 as D (5 bases). Germline V gives CDR1 SQVTM, CDR2 ANQGSEA. CDR3 length: 13 residues. V was shortened by 2 bases and J by 2 bases, with 9 bases between the two germline ends. The CDR3 coding sequence is TGCAGCGTTGAATCGACAGCTCAAGAGACCCAGTACTTC. This codes for CSVESTAQETQYF.

V usage is TRBV18 and J usage is TRBJ2-3; D not resolved. There are 14 residues in the CDR3. With 6 bases removed from V and 2 bases from J, the gap between germline ends came to 12 bases. Germline CDR1 KGHSH, CDR2 LQKENI. In DNA, the CDR3 is TGTGCCAGCTCGGAAGCGAGCCACACAGATACGCAGTATTTT. As protein: CASSEASHTDTQYF. Full variable domain (remainder filled in from reference TRBV18 and TRBJ2-3): NAGVMQNPRHLVRRRGQEARLRCSPMKGHSHVYWYRQLPEEGLKFMVYLQKENIIDESGMPKERFSAEFPKEGPSILRIQQVVRGDSAAYFCASSEASHTDTQYFGPGTRLTVL.

The chain employs TRBV5-4 and TRBJ1-2; D gene unclear. The CDR3 covers 15 residues. The V end was cut by 0 bases, the J end by 2 bases, with 11 bases between. Germline V gives CDR1 SGHNT, CDR2 YYREEE (reference sequence). The CDR3 region is CASSLGVEINYGYTF. The CDR3 DNA is TGTGCCAGCAGCTTGGGAGTAGAGATAAACTATGGCTACACCTTC.

CDR3 amino acids: CASSVGRTGVTGELFF. CDR3 nucleotides: TGTGCCAGCAGCGTAGGAAGGACAGGGGTCACCGGGGAGCTGTTTTTT. V and J are TRBV9 and TRBJ2-2; 9 bases fit TRBD1. The germline gives CDR1 SGDLS, CDR2 YYNGEE. CDR3 length equals 16 residues. V lost 0 bases and J lost 4; bases outside the gene matches: 4.

The chain combines TRBV19 with TRBJ1-1; D is ambiguous. V was shortened by 8 bases and J by 2 bases, with 18 bases between the two germline ends. This CDR3 spans 15 amino acids. Germline lookup yields CDR1 LNHDA and CDR2 SQIVND (reference sequence). CDR3 DNA: TGTGCCAGTCAAACAGTCCCCTCCGATAACACTGAAGCTTTCTTT. The encoded protein is CASQTVPSDNTEAFF.

This rearrangement joins TRBV29-1 to TRBJ1-2; perhaps TRBD1 as D (5 bases). The germline CDR1 and CDR2 sequences are SQVTM and ANQGSEA. This CDR3 is built from 15 residues. V lost 7 bases, J lost 0 bases, and 18 bases lay in between. The CDR3 sequence: CSANPLDSPNYGYTF. The CDR3 DNA reads as TGCAGCGCTAACCCCCTCGACAGCCCTAACTATGGCTACACCTTC.

V is TRBV19 and J is TRBJ2-1, with 14 bases fitting TRBD2. Trimming at V came to 4 bases and at J to 10 bases, leaving 6 bases not matched to a gene. From germline, CDR1 is LNHDA and CDR2 SQIVND (reference sequence). The CDR3 is 15 residues long. The CDR3: CASSKTGLAGEEQFF. In DNA form, the CDR3 reads TGTGCCAGTAGTAAAACGGGACTAGCGGGAGAAGAGCAGTTCTTC. The full variable domain, completed using reference TRBV19 and TRBJ2-1, is DGGITQSPKYLFRKEGQNVTLSCEQNLNHDAMYWYRQDPGQGLRLIYYSQIVNDFQKGDIAEGYSVSREKKESFPLTVTSAQKNPTAFYLCASSKTGLAGEEQFFGPGTRLTVL.

The chain links TRBV6-5 to TRBJ2-7; the match to TRBD1 covers 12 bases. This CDR3 comprises 14 residues. The V gene end was trimmed by 5 bases and the J gene end by 7 bases; junction bases not matched to a gene: 6. Germline values: CDR1 MNHEY, CDR2 SVGAGI. The CDR3 reads CASSRGQGAGEQYF. The CDR3 DNA reads as TGTGCCAGCAGTAGGGGACAGGGGGCAGGGGAGCAGTACTTC.

This clone was picked up one time. V and J are TRBV9 and TRBJ2-3, with D maybe TRBD2 (6 bases). This CDR3 comprises 18 residues. Germline V gives CDR1 SGDLS, CDR2 YYNGEE. Between the trimmed V and J ends, which lost 0 bases and 3 bases, there was a span of 20 bases. As DNA, the CDR3 is TGTGCCAGCAGCGTAGCTGGAAATTGGCTGAGCGGGACAGATACGCAGTATTTT. This codes for CASSVAGNWLSGTDTQYF.

For the CDR3, the DNA is TGTGCCAGTAGTCTCGGACAGGGCATCACCGGGGAGCTGTTTTTT. Encoded protein: CASSLGQGITGELFF. This chain joins TRBV19 and TRBJ2-2; 8 nucleotides agree with TRBD1. Germline CDR1 LNHDA, CDR2 SQIVND (reference sequence). Unmatched junction bases numbered 6, after V lost 5 bases and J lost 4 bases. There are 15 residues in the CDR3.

This clone has more than one count but fewer than ten. V usage is TRBV10-2 and J usage is TRBJ1-1, with TRBD1 matching 7 bases. With 0 bases clipped from V and 5 bases from J, the junction kept 9 bases outside the gene matches. Germline V CDR1 and CDR2: WSHSY, SAAADI. There are 16 residues in the CDR3. CDR3 protein: CASSESIRGQGTEAFF. The CDR3 nucleotides read TGCGCCAGCAGTGAGTCGATAAGGGGGCAGGGGACTGAAGCTTTCTTT.

The chain has TRBV11-2 and TRBJ2-7; 9 bases agree with TRBD1. CDR3 length equals 14 residues. V was pared by 5 bases and J by 5 bases, with 7 bases of the junction left unmatched. Germline-derived CDR1 and CDR2 are SGHAT and FQNNGV. The CDR3 nucleotides are TGTGCCAGCAGCACACAGGGGGCAGGGGACGAGCAGTACTTC. Translation gives CASSTQGAGDEQYF.

The gene calls are TRBV12-5 and TRBJ2-2; 8 nucleotides line up with TRBD1. V shed 5 bases and J 2 bases; nucleotides not matched to a gene: 4. This CDR3 has 15 amino acids. CDR1 is LGHNT and CDR2 is FRNRAP in the germline V gene. CDR3 DNA: TGTGCTAGTGGTCCCGGGACAGGTAACACCGGGGAGCTGTTTTTT. Its translation: CASGPGTGNTGELFF.

Here the CDR3 DNA reads TGTGCCAGCGCCGGGGGGTTAGCCCAAGAGACCCAGTACTTC. Translated, it gives CASAGGLAQETQYF. The chain uses TRBV7-8 and TRBJ2-5; 7 positions agree with TRBD2. The CDR3 is 14 residues long. Unmatched junction bases numbered 7, after V lost 8 bases and J lost 1 base. CDR1 SGHVS and CDR2 FQNEAQ come from the germline V gene.

For the CDR3, the DNA is TGTGCCAGCAGAAATACGGGACAGCTAGCCTACGAGCAGTACTTC. Its protein is CASRNTGQLAYEQYF. The chain combines TRBV7-2 with TRBJ2-7; 7 bases fit TRBD1. J lost 2 bases, V lost 6 bases, and 10 bases had no gene match. Germline lookup yields CDR1 SGHTA and CDR2 FQGNSA. The CDR3 sequence is 15 residues long.